This TCR beta chain emerged from a study of read filtering for tumor transcriptome and immune sequencing. General study points: Without single-read clonotypes, shared clonotype proportions correlated more between IR-seq and RNA-seq. Approximately 77% of IR-seq clonotypes had a single read, yet these held roughly 3.7% of reads. This fraction held mixed bone marrow immune cells after CD138-negative sorting.

This clonotype turned up a few times. Its antigen is unidentified. This library used roughly 400 ng RNA and molecular barcoded adaptors spanning alpha/delta and beta/gamma chains. TCRdb called the reads again in MiXCR, with one record for every CDR3 protein. The sample contains 5,000 to 6,500 distinct CDR3 sequences, 21% of which appear only once. At the time of active disease, bone marrow was collected from every patient. V lost 7 bases and J lost 0, with 12 bases in between. Germline lookup yields CDR1 KGHDR and CDR2 SFDVKD. This CDR3 contains 15 residues. This rearrangement joins TRBV24-1 to TRBJ2-1, with no clear D. This receptor was taken from a donor older than 35 with multiple myeloma. Sequenced input: a population of CD138-negative cells sorted from bone marrow. The CDR3 nucleotides are TGTGCCACCAGAGACGGATGGAGCTCCTACAATGAGCAGTTCTTC. Protein: CATRDGWSSYNEQFF.